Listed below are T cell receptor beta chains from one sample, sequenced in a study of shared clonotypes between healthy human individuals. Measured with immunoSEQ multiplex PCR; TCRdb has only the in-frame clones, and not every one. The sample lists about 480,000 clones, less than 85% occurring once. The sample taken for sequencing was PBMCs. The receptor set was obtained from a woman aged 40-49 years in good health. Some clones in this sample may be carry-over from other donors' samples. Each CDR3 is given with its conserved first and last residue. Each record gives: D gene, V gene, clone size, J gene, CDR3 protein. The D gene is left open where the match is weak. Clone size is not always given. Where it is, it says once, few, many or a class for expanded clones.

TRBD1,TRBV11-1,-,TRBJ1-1,CASSLQGTGGTEAFF
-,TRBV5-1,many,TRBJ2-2,CASSFETSDTGELFF
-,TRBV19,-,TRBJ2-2,CASSIPPGELFF
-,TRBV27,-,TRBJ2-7,CASSGMPGFSYEQYF
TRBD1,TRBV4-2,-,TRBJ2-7,CASSQDRGPPYEQYF
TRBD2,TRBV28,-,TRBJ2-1,CASSWGLAGVQEQFF
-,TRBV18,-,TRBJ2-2,CASSPRTDTGELFF
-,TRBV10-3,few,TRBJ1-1,CAISAENTEAFF
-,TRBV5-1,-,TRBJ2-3,CASSLAGGDTQYF
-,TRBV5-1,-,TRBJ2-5,CASSADYPQETQYF
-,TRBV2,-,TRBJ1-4,CASSTGSVTNEKLFF
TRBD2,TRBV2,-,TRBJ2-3,CASNPTSGTDTQYF
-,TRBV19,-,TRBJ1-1,CASSERTGEAFF
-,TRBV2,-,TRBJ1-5,CASSEVPGPQHF
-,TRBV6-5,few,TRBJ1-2,CASSSGPSSGGYTF
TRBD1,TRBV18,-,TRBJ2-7,CASSPGTVEQYF
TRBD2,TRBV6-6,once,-,CASSSSLAGERYEQYF
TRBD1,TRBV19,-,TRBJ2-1,CASSIRRQGLGNEQFF
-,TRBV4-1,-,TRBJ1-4,CASSQVGAGEKLFF
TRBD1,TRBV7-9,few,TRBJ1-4,CASSGQGGGNEKLFF